This entry lists 28 T cell receptor beta chains sequenced from one sample in a study of blood T cell repertoires in COVID-19. The assay was immunoSEQ multiplex PCR, and TCRdb's table has in-frame clones only and misses some. The table lists under 300,000 clones, around 89% of them singletons, with about 1% in the top ten. The sequenced sample was peripheral blood. The receptor set was obtained from a woman aged 40 to 50 who had recovered from COVID-19.

The chain uses TRBV5-6 and TRBJ1-6; 8 bases are a match to TRBD1. The CDR3 has 15 amino acids. Germline trimming cut 4 bases from V and 7 bases from J; bases unmatched to any gene: 7. Germline V lookup: CDR1 SGHDT, CDR2 YYEEEE. This CDR3 reads CASSLVGTGNSPLHF. In nucleotides, the CDR3 is TGTGCCAGCAGCCTAGTGGGGACAGGAAATTCACCCCTCCACTTT.

CDR3 in amino acids: CAWSPGEGSDYGYTF. The CDR3 bases are TGTGCCTGGAGCCCCGGGGAGGGGAGCGACTATGGCTACACCTTC. The rearrangement links TRBV30 to TRBJ1-2, with D possibly matching TRBD1 (5 bases). Trimming stripped 3 bases from V and 3 bases from J, with 17 bases between. CDR1 is GTSNPN and CDR2 is SVGIG in the germline V gene (reference sequence). The CDR3 is made up of 15 amino acids.

The V call is TRBV27, the J call TRBJ1-1; D gene ambiguous. This CDR3 is 13 amino acids long. V lost 4 bases and J 3 bases, leaving 9 bases between the germline ends. Germline-derived CDR1 and CDR2 are MNHEY and SMNVEV (reference sequence). The CDR3 DNA reads TGTGCCAGCAGTTGGGCGGGCCACACTGAAGCTTTCTTT. Its translation is CASSWAGHTEAFF.

The chain combines TRBV5-6 with TRBJ2-3; 11 nucleotides match TRBD2. The CDR3 has 16 amino acids. Germline-derived CDR1 and CDR2 are SGHDT and YYEEEE. The V and J ends lost 6 bases and 8 bases, in that order; junction bases with no gene match: 14. The CDR3 protein is CASTPSGSGRGGTQYF. CDR3 DNA sequence: TGTGCCAGCACCCCCTCGGGTAGCGGGAGGGGTGGTACGCAGTATTTT.

V gene TRBV11-2 combines with J gene TRBJ2-3; 8 positions match TRBD2. The CDR3 extends over 19 amino acids. V trimming: 5 bases; J trimming: 0 bases; junction bases outside the gene matches: 16. Germline V gene lookup returns CDR1 SGHAT and CDR2 FQNNGV. CDR3 loop: CASSPRGGILAASTDTQYF. The CDR3 DNA reads as TGTGCCAGCAGCCCGCGAGGCGGGATACTAGCGGCTAGCACAGATACGCAGTATTTT.

V is TRBV12-5 and J is TRBJ2-5; 10 nucleotides match TRBD2. The CDR3 runs 17 residues. V shed 5 bases, J shed 5 bases, and the junction held 14 bases outside the gene matches. The germline V gene has CDR1 LGHNT and CDR2 FRNRAP. As DNA, the CDR3 is TGTGCTAGTGGTCCCGGGCCTAGCGGGAGTTGGGCCGAGACCCAGTACTTC. Protein product: CASGPGPSGSWAETQYF.

The V call is TRBV30, the J call TRBJ2-1; 7 nucleotides agree with TRBD2. V gave up 3 bases and J gave up 6 bases; unmatched junction bases: 2. In germline, CDR1 is GTSNPN, CDR2 SVGIG (reference sequence). CDR3 length: 12 amino acids. The CDR3: CAWSVAGNEQFF. CDR3 DNA sequence: TGTGCCTGGAGCGTAGCGGGCAATGAGCAGTTCTTC.

This sequence joins TRBV7-2 and TRBJ1-2; 11 bases are shared with TRBD1. V lost 5 bases to trimming and J lost 4 bases; unmatched junction nucleotides: 3. The germline CDR1 and CDR2 sequences are SGHTA and FQGNSA. The CDR3 contains 14 residues. The CDR3 nucleotides read TGTGCCAGCAGCCGGGACAGGGGGGCCTATGGCTACACCTTC. Protein product: CASSRDRGAYGYTF.

The chain links TRBV10-3 to TRBJ1-1, with 10 positions matching TRBD1. The CDR3 contains 14 residues. Trimming took 4 bases from V and 5 from J; bases not matched to a gene: 4. CDR1 is ENHRY, CDR2 SYGVKD, per germline. The CDR3 region is CAISGDRGGTEAFF. Here the CDR3 DNA reads TGTGCCATCAGTGGGGACAGGGGAGGGACTGAAGCTTTCTTT.

The rearrangement links TRBV23-1 to TRBJ2-7, with 9 nucleotides matching TRBD1. TRBV23-1 is an ORF, with its function uncertain. The trim removed 1 base at V and 3 bases at J, leaving 10 bases unmatched. The CDR3 consists of 17 residues. The CDR3 loop is CASSQWDQQGAHYEQYF. The DNA for the CDR3 is TGCGCCAGCAGTCAATGGGACCAACAGGGGGCCCACTACGAGCAGTACTTC.

The CDR3 DNA reads TGTGCCAGCAGCCCCCTCTCAGGGTCCTCCTACGAGCAGTACTTC. This translates into CASSPLSGSSYEQYF. The chain is built from TRBV5-6 and TRBJ2-7, with D possibly TRBD1 on 5 matching bases. In germline, CDR1 is SGHDT, CDR2 YYEEEE. V was shortened by 4 bases and J by 0 bases, with 14 bases between the two germline ends. The CDR3 runs 15 residues.

The gene calls are TRBV4-3 and TRBJ2-1, with D tentatively TRBD2 (7 bases). The length of the CDR3 is 17 residues. Trimming removed 2 bases at V and 8 bases at J, with 22 bases between. Germline CDR1 and CDR2: LGHNA and YSLEER. For the CDR3, the DNA is TGCGCCAGCAGCCAATCGACGCCGAGATGGGGGGGCGATGAGCAGTTCTTC. As protein: CASSQSTPRWGGDEQFF.

J is TRBJ2-5 and V is TRBV7-3; TRBD2 matches 16 bases. Germline loops: CDR1 SGHTA, CDR2 FQGTGA. Trimming took 5 bases from V and 5 from J; bases not matched to a gene: 8. The CDR3 is 17 residues long. This CDR3 reads CASSPGTSGRAGETQYF. The CDR3 nucleotides are TGTGCCAGCAGCCCCGGGACTAGCGGGAGGGCCGGGGAGACCCAGTACTTC.

This clone was seen only a few times. The chain employs TRBV19 and TRBJ1-2, with 9 bases fitting TRBD1. CDR3 length equals 16 residues. V dropped 0 bases and J dropped 4; count of bases not matched to a gene: 6. CDR1 and CDR2 from the germline V gene are LNHDA and SQIVND (reference sequence). CDR3 loop: CASSIDRTGAGYGYTF. DNA for the CDR3: TGTGCCAGTAGTATAGACCGGACAGGGGCGGGCTATGGCTACACCTTC.

This clone was seen a single time. This chain links TRBV4-3 with TRBJ1-2; D is possibly TRBD1 (5 bases). V was shortened by 2 bases and J by 5 bases, with 24 bases between the two germline ends. The CDR3 is made up of 18 amino acids. The germline V gene encodes CDR1 LGHNA and CDR2 YSLEER. The CDR3 loop reads CASSQRGRQGGLRYGYTF. The CDR3 nucleotides read TGCGCCAGCAGCCAAAGGGGCAGGCAGGGAGGGTTAAGGTATGGCTACACCTTC.

The CDR3 is CASSHPPAGPYEQYF. CDR3 DNA: TGTGCCAGCAGCCACCCCCCAGCGGGACCCTACGAGCAGTACTTC. V is TRBV7-9 and J is TRBJ2-7, with 7 bases matching TRBD2. Germline trimming cut 5 bases from V and 2 bases from J; bases unmatched to any gene: 9. Germline assignment: CDR1 SEHNR and CDR2 FQNEAQ (reference sequence). The CDR3 extends over 15 amino acids.

This clone was observed once. This CDR3 reads CASSSPAGPNYGYTF. Written as DNA, the CDR3 is TGTGCCAGCAGTTCCCCGGCAGGCCCTAACTATGGCTACACCTTC. The chain has TRBV27 and TRBJ1-2, with unresolved D. There are 15 residues in the CDR3. Germline values: CDR1 MNHEY, CDR2 SMNVEV (reference sequence). The V and J ends lost 4 bases and 0 bases respectively, with 12 bases between them.

The rearrangement uses TRBV6-6 and TRBJ2-6; D is possibly TRBD2 (5 bases). CDR1 MNHNY and CDR2 SVGAGI come from the germline V gene (reference sequence). The CDR3 is 14 amino acids. V lost 6 bases and J 12 bases, leaving 18 bases between the germline ends. CDR3 nucleotides: TGTGCCAGCAGCCCACCACGGGGATCCCGCGTCCTGACTTTC. This gives the protein CASSPPRGSRVLTF.

The chain employs TRBV19 and TRBJ2-6, with TRBD1 identical over 11 bases. J was trimmed by 0 bases and V by 5 bases; bases with no gene match: 3. CDR3 size: 17 residues. Germline CDR1 and CDR2: LNHDA and SQIVND (reference sequence). The CDR3 region has the DNA TGTGCCAGTAGTCTCGGGACAGGGGGCTCTGGGGCCAACGTCCTGACTTTC. It encodes CASSLGTGGSGANVLTF.

As regards this clone: This CDR3 is also generated by other DNA sequences in the sample. V gene TRBV7-9 combines with J gene TRBJ1-3; D gene ambiguous. V was clipped by 4 bases and J by 0 bases, with 7 bases between them. Germline assignment: CDR1 SEHNR and CDR2 FQNEAQ (reference sequence). CDR3 length equals 14 residues. CDR3 loop: CASSSLGSGNTIYF. In DNA, the CDR3 is TGTGCCAGCAGCTCCCTAGGCTCTGGAAACACCATATATTTT.

The J gene is TRBJ2-2, the V gene TRBV7-2; 8 positions agree with TRBD1. Germline loops: CDR1 SGHTA, CDR2 FQGNSA. V lost 7 bases, J lost 6 bases, and 7 bases stayed unmatched. The CDR3 has 14 residues. DNA of the CDR3: TGTGCCAGCACCGTACAGGGGGTGCCCGGGGAGCTGTTTTTT. Translating it yields CASTVQGVPGELFF.

The chain employs TRBV30 and TRBJ1-4, with TRBD1 as a possible D gene (6 bases). Trimming cost V 3 bases and J 7 bases, with 15 bases left between them. CDR1 and CDR2 (germline): GTSNPN, SVGIG (reference sequence). CDR3 length equals 14 residues. Here the CDR3 DNA reads TGTGCCTGGAGGCCGGCGGGGGCGGGTGAAAAACTGTTTTTT. It specifies CAWRPAGAGEKLFF.

The chain couples TRBV29-1 to TRBJ2-7, with D maybe TRBD1 (6 bases). The length of the CDR3 is 15 residues. The germline V gene encodes CDR1 SQVTM and CDR2 ANQGSEA. Deletions cut 5 bases from V and 5 bases from J, with 22 bases between. The CDR3 DNA sequence: TGCAGCGTTCGCCCCCTACAGGGAATGCTAGACGAGCAGTACTTC. It yields the protein CSVRPLQGMLDEQYF.

The chain links TRBV11-3 to TRBJ2-3, with a weak D call TRBD2 (5 bases). This CDR3 region has 15 residues. The V gene's germline CDR1 is SGHNT and CDR2 YENEEA. Deletions cut 0 bases from V and 14 bases from J, with 21 bases between. The CDR3 spells CASSLDRGASRVVYF. In nucleotides, the CDR3 is TGTGCCAGCAGCTTAGATCGGGGAGCTAGCCGCGTCGTGTATTTT.

The rearrangement uses TRBV7-2 and TRBJ1-2, with D perhaps matching TRBD1 (5 bases). The CDR3 sequence is 12 residues long. Trimming cost V 5 bases and J 6 bases, with 10 bases left between them. Germline lookup yields CDR1 SGHTA and CDR2 FQGNSA. In DNA form, the CDR3 reads TGTGCCAGCAGCCCCGCGGGGGATGGCTACACCTTC. This encodes CASSPAGDGYTF.

The chain links TRBV28 to TRBJ1-2; possibly TRBD1 for D (6 bases). Germline V gene sequence: CDR1 MDHEN, CDR2 SYDVKM. The V and J ends lost 6 bases and 4 bases respectively, with 18 bases between them. The length of the CDR3 is 15 residues. CDR3 nucleotide sequence: TGTGCCAGCAGCCCACAGGGAGTCTCGGGCTATGGCTACACCTTC. Translation: CASSPQGVSGYGYTF.

V and J are TRBV19 and TRBJ1-5; tentatively, D is TRBD1 (6 bases). This CDR3 is built from 13 residues. The V gene's germline CDR1 is LNHDA and CDR2 SQIVND (reference sequence). The CDR3 reads CATGTYSNQPQHF. CDR3 in DNA: TGTGCAACAGGGACCTATAGCAATCAGCCCCAGCATTTT.

This clone came up many times. The chain employs TRBV4-3 and TRBJ2-6; 7 bases are shared with TRBD1. Unmatched junction bases numbered 7, after V lost 5 bases and J lost 3 bases. CDR1 LGHNA and CDR2 YSLEER come from the germline V gene. The CDR3 consists of 16 residues. The CDR3 is CASSTQQGFGANVLTF. CDR3 sequence (DNA): TGCGCCAGCAGCACTCAACAGGGGTTTGGGGCCAACGTCCTGACTTTC.